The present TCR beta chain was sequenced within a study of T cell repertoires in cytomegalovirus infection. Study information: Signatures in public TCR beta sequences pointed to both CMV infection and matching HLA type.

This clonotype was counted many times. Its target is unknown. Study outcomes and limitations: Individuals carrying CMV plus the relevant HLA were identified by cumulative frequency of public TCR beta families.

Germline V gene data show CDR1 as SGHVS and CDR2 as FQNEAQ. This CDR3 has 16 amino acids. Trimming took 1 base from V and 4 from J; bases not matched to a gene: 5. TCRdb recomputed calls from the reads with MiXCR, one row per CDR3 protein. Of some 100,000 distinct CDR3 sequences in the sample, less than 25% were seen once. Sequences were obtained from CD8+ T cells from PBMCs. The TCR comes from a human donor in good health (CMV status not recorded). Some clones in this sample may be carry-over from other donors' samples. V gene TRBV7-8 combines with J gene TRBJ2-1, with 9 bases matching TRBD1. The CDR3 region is CASSLGTGEKYNEQFF. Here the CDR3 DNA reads TGTGCCAGCAGCTTAGGGACAGGGGAAAAATACAATGAGCAGTTCTTC.